Each of the 26 T cell receptor beta chains below was sequenced from the same sample in a study of T cell responses to AZD1222 COVID-19 vaccine. Profiling relied on immunoSEQ multiplex PCR, and the TCRdb table lists in-frame clones only, not all of them. The sample consists of 75,000 to 100,000 clones, approximately 90% of them appearing once. Source: peripheral blood, taken on day 0 of AZD1222 vaccination. These receptors all come from an adult in good health.

The gene calls are TRBV18 and TRBJ1-3; D gene ambiguous. From germline, CDR1 is KGHSH and CDR2 LQKENI. The germline V and J ends were trimmed by 5 bases and 0 bases, with 8 bases remaining between them. The CDR3 is 14 amino acids. CDR3 nucleotides: TGTGCCAGCTCAGCCGAGCGCTCTGGAAACACCATATATTTT. It specifies CASSAERSGNTIYF.

The V call is TRBV7-3, the J call TRBJ1-1; D not certain. Per the germline V gene, CDR1 is SGHTA and CDR2 is FQGTGA. Trimming stripped 3 bases from V and 3 bases from J, with 8 bases between. There are 13 residues in the CDR3. The CDR3 loop reads CASSFDGDTEAFF. DNA for the CDR3: TGTGCCAGCAGCTTTGATGGGGACACTGAAGCTTTCTTT.

The chain employs TRBV28 and TRBJ1-2; 9 nucleotides align to TRBD1. The trim removed 6 bases at V and 5 bases at J, leaving 13 bases unmatched. There are 16 residues in the CDR3. Germline CDR1 reads MDHEN; CDR2 reads SYDVKM. The CDR3 reads CASRPGQGKSGYGYTF. In DNA, the CDR3 is TGTGCCAGCAGACCGGGACAGGGAAAATCGGGTTATGGCTACACCTTC.

V and J are TRBV30 and TRBJ1-2; D unresolved. The CDR3 covers 13 residues. V was cut by 3 bases and J by 5 bases, with 13 bases left in between. Germline V CDR1 and CDR2: GTSNPN, SVGIG (reference sequence). The CDR3 loop reads CAWSPGFRYGYTF. The CDR3 DNA is TGTGCCTGGAGCCCCGGGTTTCGGTATGGCTACACCTTC. Together with reference TRBV30 and TRBJ1-2, the CDR3 gives the full variable domain: SQTIHQWPATLVQPVGSPLSLECTVEGTSNPNLYWYRQAAGRGLQLLFYSVGIGQISSEVPQNLSASRPQDRQFILSSKKLLLSDSGFYLCAWSPGFRYGYTFGSGTRLTVV.

V is TRBV15 and J is TRBJ1-5; 8 nucleotides align to TRBD1. CDR3 length equals 16 residues. The ends lost 5 bases at V and 3 bases at J; junction bases unmatched: 9. Germline CDR1 is LNHNV and CDR2 is YYDKDF (reference sequence). The CDR3 DNA follows: TGTGCCACCAGCCCCCGGACAGGGTACTACAATCAGCCCCAGCATTTT. This sequence encodes CATSPRTGYYNQPQHF.

The chain uses TRBV19 and TRBJ2-4; 9 bases line up with TRBD1. The CDR3 runs 14 residues. Germline-derived CDR1 and CDR2 are LNHDA and SQIVND (reference sequence). V was pared by 6 bases and J by 6 bases, with 6 bases of the junction left unmatched. This CDR3 is CASSYQQGANIQYF. DNA of the CDR3: TGTGCCAGTAGCTACCAACAGGGGGCAAACATTCAGTACTTC.

This chain joins TRBV2 and TRBJ1-1; no definite D call. The V and J ends lost 6 bases and 5 bases respectively, with 1 base between them. The CDR3 spans 9 residues. CDR1 SNHLY and CDR2 FYNNEI come from the germline V gene. CDR3 sequence: CASRTEAFF. As DNA, the CDR3 is TGTGCCAGCAGGACTGAAGCTTTCTTT.

This chain joins TRBV5-1 and TRBJ1-4; D might be TRBD1 (5 bases). The CDR3 has 15 amino acids. V was cut by 4 bases and J by 8 bases, with 18 bases left in between. The germline V gene has CDR1 SGHRS and CDR2 YFSETQ. Here the CDR3 reads CASSELQSSGEKLFF. CDR3 nucleotide sequence: TGCGCCAGCAGCGAGCTCCAGAGTTCAGGGGAAAAACTGTTTTTT.

The chain has TRBV5-1 and TRBJ1-2; D uncertain. Trimming took 4 bases from V and 8 from J, leaving 9 bases between them. Looked up from germline, CDR1 is SGHRS and CDR2 is YFSETQ. The CDR3 is 11 amino acids. CDR3 in DNA: TGCGCCAGCAGCCTCGGACCGGGCTACACCTTC. It encodes CASSLGPGYTF.

The chain recombines TRBV6-5 with TRBJ2-7, with 7 bases lining up with TRBD1. This CDR3 has 15 amino acids. The V segment lost 4 bases and the J segment 3 bases; nucleotides outside the gene matches: 9. Germline CDR1 MNHEY, CDR2 SVGAGI. The chain's CDR3 is CASSLWVDRDYEQYF. Here the CDR3 DNA reads TGTGCCAGCAGTTTGTGGGTTGACAGGGACTACGAGCAGTACTTC.

Notes on this clone: At one end, the junction sequence differs from germline, possibly due to a read error. The chain has TRBV7-3 and TRBJ2-1; weak D call: TRBD2 (6 bases). Germline values: CDR1 SGHTA, CDR2 FQGTGA. CDR3 length: 15 residues. The CDR3 loop is CASSLTSSSYNEQFF. The CDR3 DNA is TGTGCCAGCAGCCTAACTAGCAGCTCCTACAATGAGCAGTTCTTC. Variable domain in full (rest from reference TRBV7-3 and TRBJ2-1): GAGVSQTPSNKVTEKGKYVELRCDPISGHTALYWYRQSLGQGPEFLIYFQGTGAADDSGLPNDRFFAVRPEGSVSTLKIQRTERGDSAVYLCASSLTSSSYNEQFFGPGTRLTVL.

The CDR3 region is CASSYPRQASYYGYTF. The CDR3 DNA sequence: TGTGCCAGCAGTTACCCGAGACAGGCTTCCTACTATGGCTACACCTTC. This chain connects TRBV6-2 or TRBV6-3 to TRBJ1-2; D may be TRBD1 (6 bases). The CDR3 is made up of 16 amino acids. CDR1 and CDR2 (germline): MNHEY, SVGEGT. V was pared by 2 bases and J by 3 bases, with 16 bases between.

This rearrangement joins TRBV25-1 to TRBJ2-5, with D tentatively TRBD1 (5 bases). The CDR3 spans 14 residues. V was shortened by 8 bases and J by 1 base, with 14 bases between the two germline ends. Germline V lookup: CDR1 MGHDK, CDR2 SYGVNS. The CDR3 protein is CASGALGPQETQYF. As DNA, the CDR3 is TGTGCCAGCGGCGCATTGGGGCCCCAAGAGACCCAGTACTTC. The full variable domain, with the rest looked up from reference TRBV25-1 and TRBJ2-5, is EADIYQTPRYLVIGTGKKITLECSQTMGHDKMYWYQQDPGMELHLIHYSYGVNSTEKGDLSSESTVSRIRTEHFPLTLESARPSHTSQYLCASGALGPQETQYFGPGTRLLVL.

The chain joins TRBV24-1 to TRBJ2-7; D gene ambiguous. This CDR3 contains 13 residues. Germline CDR1 is KGHDR and CDR2 is SFDVKD. The V end was cut by 4 bases, the J end by 7 bases, with 13 bases between. The CDR3 reads CATSDSVAAEQYF. CDR3 nucleotide sequence: TGTGCCACCAGTGACAGCGTAGCAGCGGAGCAGTACTTC.

The chain couples TRBV6-5 to TRBJ1-2, with D unclear. Trimming pared 5 bases from V and 6 bases from J, leaving 13 bases between. The CDR3 runs to 13 residues. Germline assignment: CDR1 MNHEY and CDR2 SVGAGI. As DNA, the CDR3 is TGTGCCAGCAGTAACCTTAGGTCCGATGGCTACACCTTC. It translates to CASSNLRSDGYTF.

The table lists this clone with a count of one. The V and J genes are TRBV6-2 or TRBV6-3 and TRBJ1-1; possible D gene TRBD1, 5 bases. This CDR3 spans 14 amino acids. Germline values: CDR1 MNHEY, CDR2 SVGEGT. V lost 6 bases, J lost 0 bases, and 11 bases lay in between. The CDR3 region has the DNA TGTGCCAGCAGACCTGACAGACTGAACACTGAAGCTTTCTTT. Encoded protein: CASRPDRLNTEAFF.

The V call is TRBV10-3, the J call TRBJ1-3; no reliable D call. The germline V gene encodes CDR1 ENHRY and CDR2 SYGVKD. Deletions cut 11 bases from V and 0 bases from J, with 11 bases between. This CDR3 has 13 amino acids. The DNA of the CDR3 is TGTGCCCATCAGGCCGACTCTGGAAACACCATATATTTT. It specifies CAHQADSGNTIYF.

The J gene is TRBJ2-6, the V gene TRBV7-9; D not resolved. The CDR3 contains 15 residues. Germline CDR1 reads SEHNR; CDR2 reads FQNEAQ (reference sequence). V dropped 5 bases and J dropped 3 bases, with 11 bases sitting between them. The CDR3, as DNA: TGTGCCAGCAGCCCCGCTTTATTTGGGGCCAACGTCCTGACTTTC. This sequence encodes CASSPALFGANVLTF.

This clone was found once. This sequence joins TRBV4-2 and TRBJ2-2, with a possible D match to TRBD2 (6 bases). The CDR3 covers 16 residues. V lost 2 bases and J 4 bases, leaving 14 bases between the germline ends. CDR1 and CDR2 from the germline V gene are LGHNA and YNFKEQ. CDR3: CASSQNRLVSTGELFF. The CDR3 DNA reads as TGTGCCAGCAGCCAAAACCGACTAGTGAGCACCGGGGAGCTGTTTTTT.

V usage is TRBV28 and J usage is TRBJ1-1; the D is unclear. V dropped 8 bases and J dropped 5 bases, with 15 bases sitting between them. Germline-derived CDR1 and CDR2 are MDHEN and SYDVKM. The CDR3 has 13 amino acids. In nucleotides, the CDR3 is TGTGCCAGCGCAACAAACTACGAAACTGAAGCTTTCTTT. It encodes CASATNYETEAFF.

The CDR3 region has the DNA TGTGCCAGCAGCTTCCTAGCGGGAGGGCCTAGCACCGGGGAGCTGTTTTTT. Translated: CASSFLAGGPSTGELFF. The gene calls are TRBV5-4 and TRBJ2-2; TRBD2 agrees at 12 bases. This CDR3 region has 17 residues. CDR1 is SGHNT, CDR2 YYREEE, per germline (reference sequence). V shed 2 bases, J shed 4 bases, and the junction held 6 bases outside the gene matches.

This sequence joins TRBV12-3 or TRBV12-4 and TRBJ2-1, with 8 bases aligning to TRBD2. With 7 bases clipped from V and 15 bases from J, the junction kept 11 bases outside the gene matches. The CDR3 consists of 12 residues. DNA for the CDR3: TGTGCCAGCAATTTGGCGGGGAGCGGGGGGTTCTTC. Amino acids: CASNLAGSGGFF.

V and J are TRBV5-1 and TRBJ2-1; 12 bases are shared with TRBD2. V dropped 2 bases and J dropped 4; count of bases not matched to a gene: 7. The CDR3 consists of 17 residues. Germline loops: CDR1 SGHRS, CDR2 YFSETQ. CDR3 coding DNA: TGCGCCAGCAGCTTCCCCCCACTAGCGGGGGGTTACAATGAGCAGTTCTTC. Translating gives CASSFPPLAGGYNEQFF.

The J gene is TRBJ2-3, the V gene TRBV9, with 14 bases identical to TRBD2. The germline CDR1 and CDR2 sequences are SGDLS and YYNGEE. J gave up 6 bases and V 5 bases, and 14 bases lay outside the gene matches. The CDR3 loop spans 18 amino acids. CDR3 in amino acids: CASSEKRPGLAGVDTQYF. CDR3 bases: TGTGCCAGCAGTGAAAAACGCCCGGGACTAGCGGGAGTTGATACGCAGTATTTT.

This chain joins TRBV18 and TRBJ1-1, with 11 bases aligning to TRBD1. The CDR3 extends over 17 amino acids. V dropped 0 bases and J dropped 10; count of bases not matched to a gene: 13. Germline V gene sequence: CDR1 KGHSH, CDR2 LQKENI. CDR3 protein: CASSPPNAGQGAVGAFF. In DNA, the CDR3 is TGTGCCAGCTCACCACCGAATGCAGGACAGGGGGCTGTAGGAGCTTTCTTT.

The V call is TRBV30, the J call TRBJ2-2; a possible D gene is TRBD2 (6 bases). CDR3 length: 16 amino acids. Trimming cost V 1 base and J 0 bases, with 12 bases left between them. CDR1 and CDR2 from the germline V gene are GTSNPN and SVGIG (reference sequence). The CDR3 nucleotides read TGTGCCTGGAGTGCCCGGGACTCGGCGAACACCGGGGAGCTGTTTTTT. Its translation is CAWSARDSANTGELFF.